What follows describes a single T cell receptor beta chain. This clone's antigen is unknown. Base qualities are not provided; no much larger clone lies one nucleotide away. This entry belongs to a study of cytomegalovirus exposure and HLA in healthy donors (dated by TCRdb to between 2016 and 2019). Background for the entire study: An earlier analysis of 550 to 700 of the donors reported 250 to 300 Gb of sequence data and some 120 million unique TCR beta sequences from 150 million to 200 million T cells. HLA typing covered class I and class II loci at four-digit resolution. Donor age, sex, ethnicity and CMV serostatus were compiled together with the repertoire data. To study patterns of TCR occurrence, a later analysis re-analyzed previously published TCR beta repertoires from around 700 donors and added high-resolution HLA genotyping. About 320 gigabases of sequencing data and tens of millions of unique TCR sequences were included in an early release covering several hundred HLA-typed donors. Every discovery cohort repertoire had been produced on one sequencing platform. Using immunosequencing, the study profiled T cell repertoires from about 610 subjects and related those repertoires to cytomegalovirus serostatus. To predict cytomegalovirus infection status, the study combined high-throughput TCR immunosequencing, statistical association of individual TCRs with disease status, and machine learning. The aim of the study was to test whether cataloging public T cell receptors could identify signatures of past pathogen exposure. Along with the approximately 670-subject first cohort, a separate validation cohort of over a hundred different subjects was used. A few DR-DQ haplotypes were handled as single units for association and clustering because linkage in the cohort was strong. In an earlier analysis of 587 of the donors, high-throughput TCR beta sequencing was used to judge whether each TCR beta V gene segment behaved as functional or pseudogenic. In a later genetic analysis, genome-wide SNP genotypes for about 60% of the 666 donors were used, and that subset was treated as a discovery cohort. The number of typed donors differed by locus: about 620-640 for A, B, C, DRB1 and DQB1; 522 for DQA1; 600 to 610 for DPA1; and about 470 for DPB1. Rather than using new phenotypic data, the later analysis identified candidate immune exposures from TCR beta sequences and from how often those sequences occurred across donors. Of the 300 to 400 genotyped donors, around 81% fell in the genetic ancestry cluster associated with self-reported Caucasian donors. On average, over 200,000 unique TCR beta nucleotide sequences were sequenced per donor among more than 350 genotyped donors of the cohort, with around 19% of those sequences being non-productive.

Trimming takes 5 bases from V and 2 bases from J, and the germline ends sit 9 bases apart. CDR1 and CDR2 were assigned from the germline V gene (reference sequence) as SEHNR and FQNEAQ. Spanning cysteine to phenylalanine, the CDR3 consists of 13 amino acids. Only the CDR3 region is kept as DNA, spanning 39 bases read in frame from base 1. The cohort consisted of hundreds of healthy bone marrow donors. All cohort members were sampled while nominally healthy, although unrecorded immune exposures were likely present. The donor tested CMV seronegative, placing the donor among the 350 or so seronegative members of the cohort. A peripheral blood sample was collected from each donor, and TCR beta sequencing was performed on peripheral blood mononuclear cells. The Qiagen DNeasy Blood Extraction Kit was used to extract genomic DNA from the blood cell samples. Broad study findings and their caveats: In an earlier analysis of a few hundred of the donors, most TCR beta V segments were observed in productive rearrangements about 87% or about 30% of the time, broadly matching IMGT annotations. Cytomegalovirus status was reported to be diagnosed by the classifier with high specificity and sensitivity in both the original and validation cohorts. According to the authors, the approach could potentially be generalized to other disease states and immunological phenotypes. The only immune exposure information available for the cohort was CMV serostatus. A few of the identified cytomegalovirus-associated TCR beta chains were confirmed in vitro to be specific for cytomegalovirus antigens. The study gave a list of some 150 TCR beta chains associated with cytomegalovirus. The earlier analysis of a few hundred of the donors excluded approximately 17 rarely observed V segments, including chromosome 9 orphons, because counts were too low. Presence/absence analyses assumed roughly uniform sequencing depth across donors, an assumption that may not hold. According to a later analysis, most CMV-associated TCR beta chains appeared to be HLA-restricted, and the HLA associations seemed to be driven largely by CMV exposure. A later analysis associated about 18,000 TCR beta sequences with specific HLA alleles at a false discovery rate of 0.05. In a later genetic analysis, a missense DCLRE1C variant was associated with V-gene and J-gene trimming of TCR beta chains, and the association was replicated in an independent cohort. When HLA alleles, especially DR and DQ, strongly co-occurred, attributing TCR associations to individual alleles was difficult. Correlated functional status among segregating V segments might reflect linkage disequilibrium, but an unknown experimental factor could not be ruled out. According to a later analysis, parvovirus B19, influenza, CMV and Epstein-Barr virus appeared linked to several top co-occurrence clusters. A further reported finding was that TCR beta sequences accurately predicted the HLA-A and HLA-B alleles for most subjects in the first cohort. A cluster of highly shared sequence variants was judged likely to represent a technical artifact of the sequencing pipeline. The cohort was sequenced for TCR beta chains only, and without alpha or paired-chain data the features that could be detected were limited. HLA typing was unavailable for some donors at each locus, so association tests used only the typed subset. According to a later analysis, TCR association rates differed among HLA loci, with DRB1 alleles showing the most associated TCRs and HLA-C alleles showing the fewest. In a later genetic analysis, fewer N-insertions in productive TCRs were reported among donors in an Asian-associated ancestry cluster than the roughly 700-donor mean. A later analysis found that HLA-associated TCR beta chains were more clonally expanded and had lower generation probabilities than equally common non-associated chains. Across donors, most TCR sequences were observed very rarely, whereas some public TCRs were present in many individuals. Because the 87-base-pair reads could not distinguish some IMGT-functional V segments, including TRBV6-2 and TRBV6-3, those segments were excluded.

Libraries were constructed by the immunoSEQ multiplex PCR assay. For the multiplex PCR, a mixture combining 60 forward primers for TCR Vbeta segments and 13 reverse primers for TCR Jbeta segments was used. The CDR3 region of rearranged TCR beta genes was amplified from genomic DNA with a multiplex PCR assay. The amplified TCR beta libraries were sequenced on the Illumina HiSeq System as 87-base-pair reads. Per the source publication's procedure: A later analysis counted 75 million to 100 million unique TCR beta chains across the roughly 700 repertoires, and 10 million to 11 million of these chains were shared by at least two donors. Raw reads were error-corrected and collapsed into unique sequences with a nearest-neighbor algorithm that merged closely related sequences to remove PCR and sequencing errors. To assign V, D and J gene segments, CDR3 sequences were aligned to IMGT reference sequences. Each retained sequence needed at least a six-nucleotide match to both a V gene segment and a J gene segment. A rearrangement counted as productive if the CDR3 had no stop codons and remained in frame with V and J, and every other rearrangement counted as non-productive. Following IMGT convention, CDR3 was defined as the stretch from the second conserved V-encoded cysteine up to the conserved J-encoded phenylalanine. In an earlier analysis of some 550 of the donors, sequences lacking an unambiguous match to a single V gene segment were excluded. An earlier analysis of approximately 590 of the donors classified V segments as functional when productive rearrangements were above 56.7% and as segregating when the standard deviation between donors was above 5%. A statistical classification framework was developed to diagnose cytomegalovirus status using the catalog of TCR beta chain sequences. In a later analysis, V and J genes were assigned by comparing TCR nucleotide sequences against IMGT/GENE-DB human TR gene sequences. The TCRdist pipeline was used in a later analysis to assign CDR3 sequences and most-parsimonious VDJ recombination scenarios. In a later analysis, each TCR beta chain was defined by its CDR3 amino acid sequence together with its V-gene family, and reads lacking a unique V-gene family were excluded. In a later analysis, 450 to 600 highly shared, low-generation-probability nucleotide sequences were removed to address suspected cross-contamination and a sequencing artifact. In a later analysis, a clonal expansion index for each public chain was calculated from normalized within-repertoire ranks of inferred template counts. Generation probabilities in a later analysis came from a VDJ recombination model fitted to out-of-frame rearrangements, and those results were checked against IGoR. A later analysis scored TCR-TCR, TCR-HLA and TCR-CMV co-occurrence with hypergeometric tests, applying a repertoire-size bias correction to TCR pairs. In a later analysis, false discovery rates were estimated by permuting HLA or CMV assignments 20 times. In a later analysis, co-occurring TCRs were grouped using DBSCAN, and TCRdist sequence similarity was added for clustering within HLA-allele-positive subsets. For co-occurrence clustering, repertoires with fewer than 30,000 or more than 120,000 public chains were excluded, along with about five repertoires with anomalous nucleotide sharing. Here the immuneACCESS table is served through TCRdb, limited to in-frame sequences with V and J called. Missing clones are a known gap in these copies; in checked studies unresolved V genes cover under half, and the rest lacks a known reason. V and J calls and clone size come straight from that table; D and trimming were deduced from the DNA. The sample profile shows some 180,000 clones; around 75% of them were found once. The ten largest clones add up to 2.9% of the sample.

The chain is encoded by TRBV7-9 joined to TRBJ1-2; D gene: possibly TRBD1, on 6 matching bases. This sequence originates from a male donor in good health and CMV-seronegative. Sequenced: PBMCs. The DNA sequence reads TGTGCCAGCAGCCCCGGACAGAACTATGGCTACACCTTC. Its amino acids are CASSPGQNYGYTF.